The next 22 T cell receptor beta chains were all read from a single sample in a study of chemoradiotherapy in HPV16-positive cancers. The protocol was immunoSEQ multiplex PCR, while the TCRdb copy is restricted to in-frame clones and leaves out a portion. The sample records approximately 5,000 clones, around 79% being singletons. This material consisted of tumor tissue, taken from a patient who underwent chemoradiotherapy. These receptors all stem from a human donor with HPV-associated anogenital cancer.

This chain links TRBV10-3 with TRBJ1-3; D might be TRBD1 (5 bases). There are 14 residues in the CDR3. V lost 10 bases and J 0 bases, leaving 13 bases between the germline ends. The germline V gene encodes CDR1 ENHRY and CDR2 SYGVKD. The DNA for the CDR3 is TGTGCCACAGCCCTCGGGGGCTCTGGAAACACCATATATTTT. It encodes CATALGGSGNTIYF.

This chain links TRBV25-1 with TRBJ2-1; 7 nucleotides align to TRBD1. Germline V gene sequence: CDR1 MGHDK, CDR2 SYGVNS. The CDR3 runs to 17 residues. The V segment lost 4 bases and the J segment 5 bases; nucleotides outside the gene matches: 14. The CDR3 DNA reads TGTGCCAGCAGTGGGAAGCTTGGACAGGAGAATAACAATGAGCAGTTCTTC. As protein: CASSGKLGQENNNEQFF.

The chain uses TRBV18 and TRBJ1-1; D remains ambiguous. The CDR3 is 15 amino acids. V was trimmed by 3 bases and J by 4 bases, leaving 15 bases between them. CDR1 and CDR2 (germline): KGHSH, LQKENI. The CDR3 is CASSPTPAESTEAFF. In DNA, the CDR3 is TGTGCCAGCTCACCCACCCCGGCAGAGAGCACTGAAGCTTTCTTT.

In this sample, this clone turned up a few times. The chain employs TRBV27 and TRBJ1-2; 9 bases map to TRBD1. This CDR3 has 13 residues. Germline CDR1 and CDR2: MNHEY and SMNVEV (reference sequence). With 5 bases clipped from V and 8 bases from J, the junction kept 6 bases outside the gene matches. CDR3 loop: CASSAGTGRGYTF. The CDR3 region has the DNA TGTGCCAGCAGTGCCGGGACAGGGCGAGGCTACACCTTC.

The J gene is TRBJ1-4, the V gene TRBV7-9; 10 positions match TRBD1. Germline assignment: CDR1 SEHNR and CDR2 FQNEAQ (reference sequence). CDR3 length: 17 amino acids. V dropped 5 bases and J dropped 5; count of bases not matched to a gene: 11. The CDR3 DNA sequence: TGTGCCAGCAGCCCCTCTCCGGGACAGGGGAAGAATGAAAAACTGTTTTTT. Its protein is CASSPSPGQGKNEKLFF.

This chain uses TRBV29-1 with TRBJ2-7; D not certain. CDR3 length: 15 residues. V lost 0 bases to trimming and J lost 4 bases, with 16 bases between them. Germline CDR1 reads SQVTM; CDR2 reads ANQGSEA. This CDR3 reads CSVEDANSQSYEQYF. The CDR3 nucleotides read TGCAGCGTTGAAGATGCGAACTCCCAAAGTTACGAGCAGTACTTC.

The chain couples TRBV5-1 to TRBJ2-5; 9 bases are a match to TRBD1. V dropped 2 bases and J dropped 5; count of bases not matched to a gene: 4. CDR3 length equals 14 residues. From germline, CDR1 is SGHRS and CDR2 YFSETQ. CDR3 in amino acids: CASSLQGARETQYF. The CDR3 coding sequence is TGCGCCAGCAGCTTACAGGGGGCGCGGGAGACCCAGTACTTC.

The chain recombines TRBV6-4 with TRBJ1-5; D gene ambiguous. The CDR3 consists of 13 residues. Trimming pared 3 bases from V and 4 bases from J, leaving 7 bases between. The germline V gene encodes CDR1 MRHNA and CDR2 SNTAGT. This CDR3 reads CASSEQLNQPQHF. In nucleotides, the CDR3 is TGTGCCAGCAGTGAACAGCTAAATCAGCCCCAGCATTTT.

The gene calls are TRBV5-5 and TRBJ2-5; TRBD2 agrees at 16 bases. The length of the CDR3 is 17 residues. V lost 2 bases to trimming and J lost 4 bases; unmatched junction nucleotides: 5. The germline gives CDR1 SGHKS, CDR2 YYEKEE (reference sequence). CDR3 residues: CASSFGTSGGAIETQYF. CDR3 bases: TGTGCCAGCAGCTTCGGGACTAGCGGGGGGGCCATAGAGACCCAGTACTTC.

This clone is large (0.1 to 1%) within its sample. This chain joins TRBV7-9 and TRBJ1-6; D might be TRBD1 (5 bases). From germline, CDR1 is SEHNR and CDR2 FQNEAQ (reference sequence). The CDR3 extends over 14 amino acids. Trimming removed 0 bases from V and 9 bases from J, with 9 bases in between. In DNA form, the CDR3 reads TGTGCCAGCAGCTTAGCTCAGGGAGGTTCACCCCTCCACTTT. This encodes CASSLAQGGSPLHF.

The chain has TRBV2 and TRBJ1-2; 7 nucleotides match TRBD1. Germline V gene data show CDR1 as SNHLY and CDR2 as FYNNEI. This CDR3 comprises 11 residues. Unmatched junction bases numbered 1, after V lost 7 bases and J lost 5 bases. The CDR3 spells CASTGQYGYTF. CDR3 DNA: TGTGCCAGCACGGGACAGTATGGCTACACCTTC. Supplemented by reference TRBV2 and TRBJ1-2, the full variable domain reads EPEVTQTPSHQVTQMGQEVILRCVPISNHLYFYWYRQILGQKVEFLVSFYNNEISEKSEIFDDQFSVERPDGSNFTLKIRSTKLEDSAMYFCASTGQYGYTFGSGTRLTVV.

V usage is TRBV6-5 and J usage is TRBJ1-2; 8 bases are a match to TRBD1. Germline CDR1 and CDR2: MNHEY and SVGAGI. V lost 7 bases to trimming and J lost 5 bases; unmatched junction nucleotides: 9. There are 14 residues in the CDR3. The CDR3 reads CASTNWDRLYGYTF. CDR3 DNA: TGTGCCAGCACAAACTGGGACAGGCTATATGGCTACACCTTC.

This chain uses TRBV2 with TRBJ2-7; 10 positions agree with TRBD2. The CDR3 covers 15 residues. Germline loops: CDR1 SNHLY, CDR2 FYNNEI. Losses at the gene ends were 3 bases for V and 5 bases for J; bases not matched to a gene: 7. The CDR3 nucleotides read TGTGCCAGCAGTGACCCACTAGCGGGAAATAACGAGCAGTACTTC. This encodes CASSDPLAGNNEQYF.

The rearrangement links TRBV6-5 to TRBJ2-7, with 11 bases identical to TRBD1. The CDR3 is 15 amino acids. Germline values: CDR1 MNHEY, CDR2 SVGAGI. J gave up 1 base and V 6 bases, and 5 bases lay outside the gene matches. The CDR3 loop reads CASSSGTGGSYEQYF. The DNA of the CDR3 is TGTGCCAGCAGCTCCGGGACAGGGGGGTCCTACGAGCAGTACTTC.

The chain has TRBV6-1 and TRBJ2-5, with 8 nucleotides matching TRBD1. The CDR3 loop spans 16 amino acids. The trim removed 2 bases at V and 1 base at J, leaving 6 bases unmatched. In germline, CDR1 is MNHNS, CDR2 SASEGT. CDR3 sequence reads: CASSESSGTGQETQYF. CDR3 sequence (DNA): TGTGCCAGCAGTGAATCCTCCGGGACAGGCCAAGAGACCCAGTACTTC.

The chain carries TRBV29-1 and TRBJ1-2, with TRBD1 as a possible D gene (6 bases). Trimming cost V 2 bases and J 4 bases, with 8 bases left between them. Germline V gives CDR1 SQVTM, CDR2 ANQGSEA. The CDR3 extends over 12 amino acids. The CDR3 DNA sequence: TGCAGCGTTGAACGGGACACCTATGGCTACACCTTC. As protein: CSVERDTYGYTF.

The chain recombines TRBV28 with TRBJ2-1; 7 bases line up with TRBD1. V dropped 4 bases and J dropped 0; count of bases not matched to a gene: 3. The CDR3 totals 15 residues. Germline V gives CDR1 MDHEN, CDR2 SYDVKM. The DNA for the CDR3 is TGTGCCAGCAGTTCTACAGGGGCCTCCTACAATGAGCAGTTCTTC. It specifies CASSSTGASYNEQFF.

This clone was counted a few times. The chain has TRBV9 and TRBJ2-7; D is perhaps TRBD2 (6 bases). The CDR3 runs 15 residues. Germline V CDR1 and CDR2: SGDLS, YYNGEE. The V gene lost 0 bases and the J gene lost 3 bases, with 13 bases spanning the gap. DNA for the CDR3: TGTGCCAGCAGCGTAGGCGGGACGGGGAGCTACGAGCAGTACTTC. This codes for CASSVGGTGSYEQYF.

This clone has a handful of counts. The chain is built from TRBV6-1 and TRBJ2-7, with 9 bases lining up with TRBD1. The CDR3 length is 16 residues. Germline V gives CDR1 MNHNS, CDR2 SASEGT. The ends lost 4 bases at V and 7 bases at J; junction bases unmatched: 14. The CDR3 sequence: CASSVIRDRGSGEQYF. The CDR3 nucleotides read TGTGCCAGCAGTGTAATCCGCGACAGGGGGTCTGGTGAGCAGTACTTC.

V gene TRBV19 combines with J gene TRBJ2-3; maybe TRBD2 (6 bases). The CDR3 runs to 13 residues. From germline, CDR1 is LNHDA and CDR2 SQIVND (reference sequence). Trimming stripped 2 bases from V and 6 bases from J, with 9 bases between. In DNA, the CDR3 is TGTGCCAGTAGTATACAGGGAGGCGATACGCAGTATTTT. This translates into CASSIQGGDTQYF.

The V gene is TRBV21-1, the J gene TRBJ2-1; the D call TRBD2 from the table was never checked on the DNA. TRBV21-1 is a recognized pseudogene. The CDR3 consists of 18 residues. The CDR3: CASSKIPASGSPDNEQFF. The CDR3 nucleotides are TGTGCCAGCAGCAAAATTCCGGCTAGCGGGAGTCCCGACAATGAGCAGTTCTTC.

The rearrangement joins TRBV27 to TRBJ1-2; TRBD1 matches 11 bases. Germline CDR1 and CDR2: MNHEY and SMNVEV (reference sequence). The CDR3 contains 17 residues. The junction had 9 bases not matched to a gene; V was cut back by 5 bases and J by 1 base. The CDR3 loop is CASSPKRDRGSNYGYTF. For the CDR3, the DNA is TGTGCCAGCAGTCCGAAAAGGGACAGGGGGAGTAACTATGGCTACACCTTC.